This T cell receptor (beta chain) is from a study of T cell repertoires in cytomegalovirus infection. Study information: Carrying CMV and the relevant HLA type showed in public TCR beta signatures.

Points from the study as a whole: CMV carriers having the relevant HLA were flagged by cumulative public TCR beta family frequency. Across the ex vivo response, the dominant clonotypes were HLA-C-restricted CMV-specific TCR beta clonotypes.

TCRdb itself ran the reads through MiXCR, one entry per CDR3 protein. Found here are 200,000 to 300,000 distinct CDR3 sequences, about 12% of them singletons; the top ten hold under 2%. The sample holds many counts of this clonotype. Its antigen is not known. CDR3 size: 15 residues. Germline V gene data show CDR1 as LGHNA and CDR2 as YNFKEQ. The V and J ends lost 1 base and 1 base respectively, with 10 bases between them. This sequence joins TRBV4-2 and TRBJ2-5, with a possible D match to TRBD1 (5 bases). This TCR came from a human donor in good health (CMV status not recorded). Some clones in this sample may be carry-over from other donors' samples. The sample taken for sequencing was PBMCs. The CDR3 is CASSQGDSPQETQYF. DNA for the CDR3: TGTGCCAGCAGCCAAGGCGACAGCCCCCAAGAGACCCAGTACTTC.